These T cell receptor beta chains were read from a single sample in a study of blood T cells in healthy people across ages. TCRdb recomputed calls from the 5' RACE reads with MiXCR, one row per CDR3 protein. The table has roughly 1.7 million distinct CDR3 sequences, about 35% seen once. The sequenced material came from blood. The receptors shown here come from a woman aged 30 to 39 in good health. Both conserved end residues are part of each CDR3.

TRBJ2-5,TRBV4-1,CASSPRVGGNQETQYF
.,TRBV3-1,CASSHLRDYEQYF
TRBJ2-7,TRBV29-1,CSVEGRGQGSYEQYF
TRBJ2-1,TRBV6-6,CASSPGRSLYNEQFF
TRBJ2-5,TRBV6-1,CASSDWGSHGETQYF
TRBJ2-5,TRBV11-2,CASSLWEARETQYF
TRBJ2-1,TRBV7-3,CAGSFGGGPNNEQFF
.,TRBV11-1,CASSLSRLAGVYNEQYF
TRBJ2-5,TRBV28,CASSLQGAVRVEETQYF
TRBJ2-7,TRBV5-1,CASSSPGTEVRREQYF
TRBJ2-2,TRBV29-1,CSAWTGKTGERFF
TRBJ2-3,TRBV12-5,CASGLFQGRLSTDTQYF
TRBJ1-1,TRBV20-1,CSASRRDSAFF
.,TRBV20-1,CSASFGGRSYEQYF
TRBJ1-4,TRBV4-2,CASSQVGGGAPRKLFF
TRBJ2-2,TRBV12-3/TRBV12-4,CASSLPGNQHTGELFF
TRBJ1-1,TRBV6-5,CASRNMGSTEAFF
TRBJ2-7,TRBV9,CASSPPKSSGRYERYF
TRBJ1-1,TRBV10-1,CASSESVGDFSTEAFF
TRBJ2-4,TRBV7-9,CASSLGTVKNIQYF
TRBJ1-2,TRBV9,CASSARDRSNYGYTF
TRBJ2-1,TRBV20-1,CSARDLKGTSGGASSYNEQFF
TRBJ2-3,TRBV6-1,CASRSTIRGTDTQYF
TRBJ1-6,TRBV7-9,CASSPYRGNNSPLHF
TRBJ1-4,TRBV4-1,CASSHTNYLGGANEKLFF
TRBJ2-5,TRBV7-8,CASSFPLMSGTLKGTQYF
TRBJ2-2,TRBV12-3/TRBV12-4,CASSPIATGELFF
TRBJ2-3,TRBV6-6,CAASSSGDTQYF
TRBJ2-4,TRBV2,CASRKGAGATQNIQYF
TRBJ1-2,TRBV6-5,CASSYSQGNFGYTF
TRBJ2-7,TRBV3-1,CASSQDGIEQYF
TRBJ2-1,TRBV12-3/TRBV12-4,CASTYRDTLGEQFF
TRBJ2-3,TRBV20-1,CSARSLADTDTQYF
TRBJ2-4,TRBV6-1,CASSEALGTGLAKNIQYF
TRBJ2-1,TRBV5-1,CASSFGPGTNTYNEQFF
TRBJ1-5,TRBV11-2,CASSTGTGETQPQHF
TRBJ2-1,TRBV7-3,CASTLAGGGEQFF
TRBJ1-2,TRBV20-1,CSARDAGGGAGGYTF
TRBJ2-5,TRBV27,CASSFSTQETQYF
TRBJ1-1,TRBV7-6,CASSSTGAGEAFF
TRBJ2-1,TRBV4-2,CASSGGQGSVNEQFF
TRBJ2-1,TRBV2,CASSETASYNEQFF
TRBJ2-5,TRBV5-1,CASSFSPQETQYF
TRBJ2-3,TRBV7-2,CASSLAGRRVTDTQYF
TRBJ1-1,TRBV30,CAWSVNRVTEAFF
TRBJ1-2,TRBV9,CASSVEFSGTDYGCTF
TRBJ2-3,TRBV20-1,CSARVGQHTDTQYF
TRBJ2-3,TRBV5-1,CASSLESLDSDTQYF